This is a list of T cell receptor beta chains from one sample in a study of cytomegalovirus exposure and HLA in healthy donors. Generated by immunoSEQ multiplex PCR, the TCRdb table keeps only in-frame clones and is missing some. This sample's table has 200,000 or so clones. The sample was PBMCs. The receptors originated from a boy between 10 and 17 years old in good health and CMV-seronegative. The CDR3 runs from the conserved cysteine through the conserved F or W. The D gene is left open where the match is weak.

TRBV1	TRBJ2-1	-	17	TGCACCAGCAGCATTCTTAGCGGGGGCTCGTCCTACAATGAGCAGTTCTTC	CTSSILSGGSSYNEQFF
TRBV5-1	TRBJ1-2	TRBD1	15	TGCGCCAGCAGCCGCTCGGACAGGGGGTACTATGGCTACACCTTC	CASSRSDRGYYGYTF
TRBV19	TRBJ1-5	TRBD1	14	TGTGCCAGCCGGACAGGGGACCCGGGTCAGCCCCAGCATTTT	CASRTGDPGQPQHF
TRBV13	TRBJ2-2	-	13	TGTGCCAGCAGCCCCCAAGGGGTCGGGGAGCTGTTTTTT	CASSPQGVGELFF
TRBV4-2	TRBJ2-1	-	16	TGTGCCAGCAGCCAAGATGGGGGAGGTTCCTACAATGAGCAGTTCTTC	CASSQDGGGSYNEQFF
TRBV11-2	TRBJ1-2	-	15	TGTGCCAGCAGGAAAGCCGGGACACCGCAGTATGGCTACACCTTC	CASRKAGTPQYGYTF
TRBV7-6	TRBJ2-7	TRBD1	15	TGTGCCAGCAGCTTAGCGGAGGGACAGGGGTACGAGCAGTACTTC	CASSLAEGQGYEQYF
TRBV29-1	TRBJ2-7	-	14	TGCAGCGTGGGAGCCCCGGTGGGCCCCTACGAGCAGTACTTC	CSVGAPVGPYEQYF
TRBV10-3	TRBJ2-1	-	13	TGTGCCATCAGCCCAGGCTACGACAATGAGCAGTTCTTC	CAISPGYDNEQFF
TRBV5-1	TRBJ2-4	TRBD1	16	TGCGCCAGCAGCCCGACAGGGCTGGGGGCCAAAAACATTCAGTACTTC	CASSPTGLGAKNIQYF
TRBV11-2	TRBJ2-1	-	19	TGTGCCAGCAGCCCCCCAGGGCTAGTCCCAATTAGCTCCTACAATGAGCAGTTCTTC	CASSPPGLVPISSYNEQFF
TRBV21-1	TRBJ2-2	-	14	TGTGCTACCGCGAGGGCAGGGGACACCGGGGAGCTGTTTTTT	CATARAGDTGELFF
TRBV28	TRBJ2-2	-	15	TGTGCCAGCAGTTTAGGAGATACACCAGCCGGGGAGCTGTTTTTT	CASSLGDTPAGELFF
TRBV9	TRBJ2-1	-	16	TGTGCCAGCAGCGTAGCTGGGGCCAATGATAACAATGAGCAGTTCTTC	CASSVAGANDNNEQFF
TRBV9	TRBJ1-1	-	13	TGTGCCAGCAGCGTAGGGAGTTACACTGAAGCTTTCTTT	CASSVGSYTEAFF
TRBV9	TRBJ1-2	-	15	TGTGCCAGCAGCGGCAGGGTAACTTCTAACTATGGCTACACCTTC	CASSGRVTSNYGYTF
TRBV6-6	TRBJ1-1	TRBD1	14	TGTGCCAGCAGGACGGGACAGGGGAACACTGAAGCTTTCTTT	CASRTGQGNTEAFF